This paragraph covers one T cell receptor (beta chain) sequence. It has no known antigen specificity. Within one base of it there is no much larger clone, and no base qualities were kept. V and J are truncated by 3 bases and 4 bases respectively, leaving an intervening sequence of 19 bases. In the germline V gene, CDR1 corresponds to SGDLS and CDR2 to YYNGEE. Including the terminal cysteine and phenylalanine, the CDR3 comprises 17 residues. Solely the CDR3 DNA is kept, with 51 bases framed from the first base. TCRbeta CDR3 regions were sequenced with the immunoSEQ Assay. After extraction, genomic DNA underwent amplification by bias-controlled multiplex PCR, followed by high-throughput sequencing. In the paper's pipeline: To quantify the absolute abundance of every unique TCRbeta CDR3 region, sequences were collapsed and filtered. T cell fraction was estimated by normalization of TCRbeta template counts to usable DNA, with usable DNA being measured through amplification of reference genes present in all nucleated cells. Repertoire TCRs were annotated as SARS-CoV-2-specific when V gene, CDR3 amino acid sequence and J gene were exactly matched to a known reactive TCR set. The reference SARS-CoV-2 TCR set came from MIRA and was filtered for enrichment in COVID-19-positive ImmuneCODE repertoires, removing public or cross-reactive TCRs. Using the MIRA antigens, annotated TCRs were further analysed by specific ORF or by position within an ORF. Breadth was defined as the number of annotated unique rearrangements divided by the total number of unique productive rearrangements, and depth was defined as the summed frequency of the annotated unique rearrangements. Group comparisons of TCR breadth used two-sided Wilcoxon rank-sum tests. TCRdb carries this immuneACCESS record with in-frame sequences only. Its versions omit some clonotypes, under half of them owing to an unresolved V gene in the studies checked, with the rest unexplained. V, J and clone size are taken as reported in that table, and D and trimming were inferred from the DNA itself. This sample gives some 390,000 clones in total; about 88% of them show up just once. Around 2% of the sample is taken by the ten largest.

This entry is derived from a study of Ad26.COV2.S vaccination and SARS-CoV-2 variants listed by TCRdb under 2021. With regard to the full study: Donors in the vaccine arm were drawn from COV1001, a phase I-IIa trial of Ad26.COV2.S in healthy adults that was multicentre, randomized, double-blind and placebo-controlled. Ad26.COV2.S was given intramuscularly at 5x10^10 or 1x10^11 viral particles, as a single shot or as two shots 56 days apart. Trial participants were randomized into five groups of five, in which low-dose or high-dose Ad26.COV2.S was given once or twice, or placebo was given on both occasions. Blinding of investigators to trial group allocation was maintained during experiments and outcome assessment. A total of 32 samples were included in the TCR-sequenced set, comprising around 20 Ad26.COV2.S vaccine recipients, 5 placebo recipients and 8 SARS-CoV-2 convalescent individuals. Sequencing of the TCRbeta repertoire served to evaluate the specificity and breadth of SARS-CoV-2-reactive T cell receptors following Ad26.COV2.S vaccination.

The sample's treatment or condition label, decoded: around 19 received Ad26.COV2.S at low or high dose, single or two shots; five or six received placebo; per-sample allocation not given. For vaccine and placebo recipients, repertoires were sequenced using samples collected on day 63 after the first injection. Between 29 July and 7 August 2020, Cohort 1b enrolled about 27 adults aged 18-55 years at one site in Boston, USA. As a vaccine, Ad26.COV2.S was a replication-incompetent adenovirus type 26 vector that expressed a prefusion-stabilized SARS-CoV-2 spike protein derived from the original Wuhan strain. Overall results and qualifications from the work: Comparable non-spike TCR breadth was observed between vaccine and placebo recipients, consistent with only spike being contained in the vaccine. Compared with placebo recipients, Ad26.COV2.S recipients showed higher spike-specific TCR breadth (P = 0.0014). The authors noted that the TCR breadth and depth analyses may have underestimated total T cell responses. After vaccination, spike-specific CD8+ and CD4+ T cell responses were reported to show substantial breadth. Comparing responses between vaccine doses or regimens was not something the study was powered to do.

The sequence derives from a person aged 18-60 years who received the Ad26.COV2.S COVID-19 vaccine or a placebo. This specimen consisted of peripheral blood, obtained in a trial of Ad26.COV2.S vaccine versus placebo. The chain is encoded by TRBV9 joined to TRBJ2-2; D gene: possibly TRBD2, on 7 matching bases. The CDR3 protein is CASSARGAGTGTGELFF. The DNA reads as follows: TGTGCCAGCAGCGCCCGGGGGGCAGGGACGGGCACCGGGGAGCTGTTTTTT.